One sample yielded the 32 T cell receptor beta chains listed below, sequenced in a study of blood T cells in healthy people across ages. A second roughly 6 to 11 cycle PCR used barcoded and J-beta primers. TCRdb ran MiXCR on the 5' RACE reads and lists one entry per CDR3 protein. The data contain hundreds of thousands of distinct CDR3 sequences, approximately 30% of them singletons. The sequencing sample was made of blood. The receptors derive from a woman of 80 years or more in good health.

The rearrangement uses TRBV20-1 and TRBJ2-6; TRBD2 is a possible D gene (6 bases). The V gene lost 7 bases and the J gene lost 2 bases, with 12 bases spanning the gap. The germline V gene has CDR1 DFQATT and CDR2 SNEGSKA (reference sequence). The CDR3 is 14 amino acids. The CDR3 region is CSVSGGTGANVLTF. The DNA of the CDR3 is TGCAGTGTCAGCGGCGGGACTGGGGCCAACGTCCTGACTTTC.

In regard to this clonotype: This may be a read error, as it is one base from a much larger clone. The CDR3 nucleotides are TGTGCCGGCAGCTTAGGGCCCAGCTACACCTTC. As protein: CAGSLGPSYTF. The V call is TRBV7-2, the J call TRBJ1-2; no definite D call. CDR1 is SGHTA and CDR2 is FQGNSA in the germline V gene. The CDR3 sequence is 11 residues long.

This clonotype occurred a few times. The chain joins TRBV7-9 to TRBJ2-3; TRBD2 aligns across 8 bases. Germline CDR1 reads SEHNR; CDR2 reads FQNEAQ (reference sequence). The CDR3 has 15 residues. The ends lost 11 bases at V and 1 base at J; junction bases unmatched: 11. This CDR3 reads CAGGLGAGGTDTQYF. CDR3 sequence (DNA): TGTGCCGGCGGGCTTGGAGCGGGGGGCACAGATACGCAGTATTTT.

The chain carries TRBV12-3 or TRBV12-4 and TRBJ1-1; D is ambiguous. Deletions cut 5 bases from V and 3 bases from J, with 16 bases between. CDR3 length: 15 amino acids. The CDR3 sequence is CASSPPRVRDTEAFF. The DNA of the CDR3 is TGTGCCAGCAGTCCCCCGCGGGTGAGGGACACTGAAGCTTTCTTT.

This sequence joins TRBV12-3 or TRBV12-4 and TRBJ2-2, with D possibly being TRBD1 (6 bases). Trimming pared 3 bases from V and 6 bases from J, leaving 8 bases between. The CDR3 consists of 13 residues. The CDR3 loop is CASSFNRAGELFF. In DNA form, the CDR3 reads TGTGCCAGCAGTTTCAACAGGGCCGGGGAGCTGTTTTTT.

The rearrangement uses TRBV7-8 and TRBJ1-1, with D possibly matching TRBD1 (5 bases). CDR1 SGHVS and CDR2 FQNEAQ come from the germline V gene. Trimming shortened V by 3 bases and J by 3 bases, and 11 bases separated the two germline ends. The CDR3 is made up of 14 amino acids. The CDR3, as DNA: TGTGCCAGCAGCTTGGGGGGGACCCACACTGAAGCTTTCTTT. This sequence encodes CASSLGGTHTEAFF.

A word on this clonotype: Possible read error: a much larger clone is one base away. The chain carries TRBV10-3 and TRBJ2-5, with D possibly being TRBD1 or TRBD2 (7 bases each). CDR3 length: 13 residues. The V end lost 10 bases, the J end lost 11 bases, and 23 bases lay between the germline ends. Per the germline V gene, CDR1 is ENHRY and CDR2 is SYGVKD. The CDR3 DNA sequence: TGTGCCAGGGCGCGACAGGGTGCGGGGGAGCAGTACTTC. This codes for CARARQGAGEQYF.

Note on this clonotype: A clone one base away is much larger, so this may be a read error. The CDR3 here is CSARRGTGWANTQYF. Written as DNA, the CDR3 is TGCAGTGCACGGCGGGGGACAGGGTGGGCAAATACGCAGTATTTT. The chain has TRBV20-1 and TRBJ2-3; 9 positions match TRBD1. This CDR3 has 15 amino acids. V lost 6 bases to trimming and J lost 7 bases; unmatched junction nucleotides: 14. CDR1 and CDR2 (germline): DFQATT, SNEGSKA (reference sequence).

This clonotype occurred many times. The CDR3 is CASSHLGTSGGKEQFF. The CDR3 region has the DNA TGTGCCAGCAGCCACCTCGGGACTAGCGGGGGTAAGGAGCAGTTCTTC. The genes are TRBV3-1 and TRBJ2-1; TRBD2 aligns across 14 bases. J was trimmed by 10 bases and V by 3 bases; bases with no gene match: 8. Germline CDR1 and CDR2: LGHDT and YNNKEL (reference sequence). CDR3 size: 16 residues.

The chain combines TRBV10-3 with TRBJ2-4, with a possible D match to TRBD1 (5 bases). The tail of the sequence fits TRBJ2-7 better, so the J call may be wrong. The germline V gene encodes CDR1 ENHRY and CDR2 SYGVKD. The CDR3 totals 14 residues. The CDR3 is CAIRPSQGADEQYF. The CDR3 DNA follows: TGTGCCATCAGGCCGTCGCAGGGTGCCGACGAGCAGTACTTC.

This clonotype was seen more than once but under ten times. The CDR3: CASILAGGQETQYF. Here the CDR3 DNA reads TGTGCCAGCATCCTAGCGGGGGGGCAAGAGACCCAGTACTTC. The chain has TRBV2 and TRBJ2-5; 12 bases are shared with TRBD2. After removal of 7 bases from V and 2 bases from J, the junction contained 2 bases not matched to a gene. The germline V gene has CDR1 SNHLY and CDR2 FYNNEI. There are 14 residues in the CDR3. Full variable domain (remainder filled in from reference TRBV2 and TRBJ2-5): EPEVTQTPSHQVTQMGQEVILRCVPISNHLYFYWYRQILGQKVEFLVSFYNNEISEKSEIFDDQFSVERPDGSNFTLKIRSTKLEDSAMYFCASILAGGQETQYFGPGTRLLVL.

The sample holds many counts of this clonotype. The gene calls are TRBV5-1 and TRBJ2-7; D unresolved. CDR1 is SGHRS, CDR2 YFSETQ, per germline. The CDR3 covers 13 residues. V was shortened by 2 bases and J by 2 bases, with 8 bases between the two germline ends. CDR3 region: CASSLKSPYEQYF. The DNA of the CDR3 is TGCGCCAGCAGCTTAAAGTCCCCCTACGAGCAGTACTTC.

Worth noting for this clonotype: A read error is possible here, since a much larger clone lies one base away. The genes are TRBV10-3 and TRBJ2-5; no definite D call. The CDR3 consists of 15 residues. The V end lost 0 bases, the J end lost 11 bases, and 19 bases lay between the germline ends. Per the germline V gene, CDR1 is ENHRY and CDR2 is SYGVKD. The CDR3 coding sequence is TGTGCCATCAGTGAGTCGCCTGCCGGGTACAATGAGCAGTACTTC. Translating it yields CAISESPAGYNEQYF.

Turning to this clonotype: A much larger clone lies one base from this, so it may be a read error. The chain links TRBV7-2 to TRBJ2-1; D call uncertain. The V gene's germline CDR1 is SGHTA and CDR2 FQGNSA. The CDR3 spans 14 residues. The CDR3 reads CASSLVFGPNVQFF. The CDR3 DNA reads TGTGCCAGCAGCTTAGTTTTTGGGCCCAATGTGCAGTTCTTC.

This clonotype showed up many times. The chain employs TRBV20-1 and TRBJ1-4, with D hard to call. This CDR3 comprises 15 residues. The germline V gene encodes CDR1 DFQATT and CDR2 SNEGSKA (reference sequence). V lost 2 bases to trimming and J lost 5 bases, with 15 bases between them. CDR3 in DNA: TGCAGTGCTAGAACGGGCTTCCGGGAAAATGAAAAACTGTTTTTT. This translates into CSARTGFRENEKLFF.

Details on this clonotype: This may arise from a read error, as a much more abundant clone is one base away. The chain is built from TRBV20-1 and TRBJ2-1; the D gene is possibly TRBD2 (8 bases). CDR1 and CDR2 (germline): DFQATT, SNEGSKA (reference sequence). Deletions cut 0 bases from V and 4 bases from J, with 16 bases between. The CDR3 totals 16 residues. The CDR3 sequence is CSARDRTSRGYNEQFF. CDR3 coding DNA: TGCAGTGCTAGAGATAGGACTAGCAGGGGGTACAATGAGCAGTTCTTC.

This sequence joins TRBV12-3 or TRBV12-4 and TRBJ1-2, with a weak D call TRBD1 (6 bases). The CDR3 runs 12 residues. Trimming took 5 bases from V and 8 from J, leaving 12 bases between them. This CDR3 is CASSTGAWGYTF. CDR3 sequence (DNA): TGTGCCAGCAGTACGGGGGCTTGGGGCTACACCTTC.

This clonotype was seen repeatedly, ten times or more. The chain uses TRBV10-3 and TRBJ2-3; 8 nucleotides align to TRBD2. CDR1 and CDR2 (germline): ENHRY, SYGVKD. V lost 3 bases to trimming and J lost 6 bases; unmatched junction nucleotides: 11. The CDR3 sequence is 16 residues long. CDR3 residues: CAISEFERGPQDTQYF. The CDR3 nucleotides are TGTGCCATCAGTGAATTCGAGCGGGGGCCACAGGATACGCAGTATTTT.

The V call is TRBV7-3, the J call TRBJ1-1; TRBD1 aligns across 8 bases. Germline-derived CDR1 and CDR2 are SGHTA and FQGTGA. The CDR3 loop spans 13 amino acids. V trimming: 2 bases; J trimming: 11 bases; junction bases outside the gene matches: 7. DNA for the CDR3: TGTGCCAGCAGCTTACGCGCAGGGGGCAATGCTTTCTTT. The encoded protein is CASSLRAGGNAFF. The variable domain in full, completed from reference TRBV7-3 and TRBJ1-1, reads GAGVSQTPSNKVTEKGKYVELRCDPISGHTALYWYRQSLGQGPEFLIYFQGTGAADDSGLPNDRFFAVRPEGSVSTLKIQRTERGDSAVYLCASSLRAGGNAFFGQGTRLTVV.

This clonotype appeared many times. This CDR3 is CSASPFGGAGYEQYF. The CDR3, as DNA: TGCAGTGCTAGCCCCTTCGGGGGGGCAGGTTACGAGCAGTACTTC. The rearrangement joins TRBV20-1 to TRBJ2-7, with 8 bases lining up with TRBD2. CDR3 length: 15 amino acids. CDR1 is DFQATT and CDR2 is SNEGSKA in the germline V gene (reference sequence). J gave up 4 bases and V 3 bases, and 11 bases lay outside the gene matches.

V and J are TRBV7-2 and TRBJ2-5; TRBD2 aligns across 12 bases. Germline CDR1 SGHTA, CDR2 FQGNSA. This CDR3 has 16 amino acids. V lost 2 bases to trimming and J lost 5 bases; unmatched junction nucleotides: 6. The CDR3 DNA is TGTGCCAGCAGCTTACCTTCCGGACTAGCGGGGGAGACCCAGTACTTC. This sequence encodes CASSLPSGLAGETQYF.

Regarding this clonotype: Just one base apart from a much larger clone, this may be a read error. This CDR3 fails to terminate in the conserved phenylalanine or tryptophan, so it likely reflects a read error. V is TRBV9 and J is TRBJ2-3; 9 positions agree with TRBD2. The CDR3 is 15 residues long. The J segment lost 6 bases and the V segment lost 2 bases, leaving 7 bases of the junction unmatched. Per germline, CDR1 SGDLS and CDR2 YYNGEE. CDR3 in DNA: TGTGCCAGCAGCGTCTCCCTAGCGGGGTCCGATACGCAGTATGTT. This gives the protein CASSVSLAGSDTQYV.

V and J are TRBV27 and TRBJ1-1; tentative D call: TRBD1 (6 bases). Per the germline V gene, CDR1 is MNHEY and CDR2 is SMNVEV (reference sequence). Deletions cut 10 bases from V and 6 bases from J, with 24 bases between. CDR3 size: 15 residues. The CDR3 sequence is CATRGGGPMVAEAFF. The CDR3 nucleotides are TGTGCCACCCGGGGAGGGGGACCGATGGTCGCTGAAGCTTTCTTT.

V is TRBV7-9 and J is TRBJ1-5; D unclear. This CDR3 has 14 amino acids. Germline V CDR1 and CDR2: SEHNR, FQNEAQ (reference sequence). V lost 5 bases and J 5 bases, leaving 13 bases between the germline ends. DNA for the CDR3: TGTGCCAGCAGCCGAATCTCCGGGGATCAGCCCCAGCATTTT. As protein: CASSRISGDQPQHF.

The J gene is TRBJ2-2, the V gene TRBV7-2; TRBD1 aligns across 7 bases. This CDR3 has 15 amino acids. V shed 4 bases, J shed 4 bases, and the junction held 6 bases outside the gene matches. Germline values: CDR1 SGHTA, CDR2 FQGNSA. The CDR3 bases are TGTGCCAGCAGCTGGGGACAGATTACCACCGGGGAGCTGTTTTTT. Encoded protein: CASSWGQITTGELFF.

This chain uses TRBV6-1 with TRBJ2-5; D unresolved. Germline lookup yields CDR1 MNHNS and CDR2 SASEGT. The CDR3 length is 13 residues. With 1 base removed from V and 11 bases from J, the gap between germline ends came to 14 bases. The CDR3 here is CASSEVRGSEQYF. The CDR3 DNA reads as TGTGCCAGCAGTGAAGTAAGAGGAAGTGAGCAGTACTTC.

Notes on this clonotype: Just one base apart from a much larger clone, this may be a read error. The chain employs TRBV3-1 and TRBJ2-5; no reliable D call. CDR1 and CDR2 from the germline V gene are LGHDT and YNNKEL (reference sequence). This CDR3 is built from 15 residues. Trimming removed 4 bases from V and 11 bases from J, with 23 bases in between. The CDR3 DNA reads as TGTGCCAGCAGCCCCCCCCGAGGACCCAACTACGGGCAGTACTTC. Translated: CASSPPRGPNYGQYF.

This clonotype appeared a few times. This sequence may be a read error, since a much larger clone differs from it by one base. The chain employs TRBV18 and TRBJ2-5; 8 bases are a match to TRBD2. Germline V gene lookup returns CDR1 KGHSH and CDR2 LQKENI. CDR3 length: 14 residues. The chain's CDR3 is CAGSPLQGAGEQYF. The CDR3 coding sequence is TGTGCCGGCTCACCATTACAGGGAGCGGGAGAGCAGTACTTC.

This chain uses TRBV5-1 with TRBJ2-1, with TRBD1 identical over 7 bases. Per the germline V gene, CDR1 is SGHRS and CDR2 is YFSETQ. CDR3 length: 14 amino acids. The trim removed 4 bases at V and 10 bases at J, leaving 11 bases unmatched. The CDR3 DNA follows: TGCGCCAGCAGCCCGCTGGACAGGATGGGCGAGCAGTTCTTC. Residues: CASSPLDRMGEQFF.

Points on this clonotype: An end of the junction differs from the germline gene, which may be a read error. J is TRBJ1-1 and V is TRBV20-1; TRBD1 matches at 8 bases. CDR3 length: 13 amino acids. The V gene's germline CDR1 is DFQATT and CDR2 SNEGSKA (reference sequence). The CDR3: CSAIRGRSTGAFF. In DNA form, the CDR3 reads TGCAGTGCTATCAGGGGGCGCAGCACTGGAGCTTTCTTT.

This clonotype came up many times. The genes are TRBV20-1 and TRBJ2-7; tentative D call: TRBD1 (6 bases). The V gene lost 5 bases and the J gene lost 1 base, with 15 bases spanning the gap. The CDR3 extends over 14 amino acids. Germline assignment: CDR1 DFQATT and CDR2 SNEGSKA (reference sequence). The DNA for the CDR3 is TGCAGTGCTTCCGACAGGTCCGTTTCCTACGAGCAGTACTTC. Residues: CSASDRSVSYEQYF.

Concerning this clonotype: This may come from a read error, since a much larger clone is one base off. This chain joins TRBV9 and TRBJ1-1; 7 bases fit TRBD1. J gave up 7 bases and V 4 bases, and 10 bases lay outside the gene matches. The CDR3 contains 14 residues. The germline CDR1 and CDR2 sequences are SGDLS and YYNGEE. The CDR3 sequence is CASSQQGINNEAFF. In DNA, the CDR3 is TGTGCCAGCAGCCAACAGGGGATCAATAATGAAGCTTTCTTT.